The present TCR beta chain was sequenced within a study of sequential checkpoint blockade in melanoma. The germline V gene encodes CDR1 GTSNPN and CDR2 SVGIG (reference sequence). This CDR3 is built from 16 residues. V lost 0 bases and J lost 1, with 14 bases in between. This sample's treatment: randomized to nivolumab then ipilimumab (arm A) or the reverse (arm B). Assay: immunoSEQ multiplex PCR; the TCRdb copy retains only in-frame clones and omits some. Of 11,000 to 15,000 clones listed, around 73% are singletons. This clonotype originated in a human donor with melanoma. Sample: CD8+ T cells sorted from blood (inferred from file names), taken from a patient given nivolumab and ipilimumab in sequence. This chain connects TRBV30 to TRBJ2-3; D might be TRBD2 (7 bases). The CDR3: CAWSVRRGAGTDTQYF. The CDR3 bases are TGTGCCTGGAGTGTACGCCGGGGGGCGGGCACAGATACGCAGTATTTT.